A single T cell receptor (beta chain) is shown here with its context. The data originate from a study of shared T cell receptors in the human thymus. Sequenced by immunoSEQ multiplex PCR; TCRdb stores in-frame clones only, minus some. In the table there are about 710,000 clones, more than 75% of which are singletons. This CDR3 contains 15 residues. Trimming stripped 4 bases from V and 2 bases from J, with 11 bases between. The germline CDR1 and CDR2 sequences are SEHNR and FQNEAQ (reference sequence). In addition, the sample was reused for a study of human thymus T cells. That study reports: The thymus tissue came from resections taken during corrective heart surgery. As related research reported, thymic repertoires overlapped highly among unrelated individuals.

V and J are TRBV7-9 and TRBJ2-2, with D tentatively TRBD1 (6 bases). The source material was thymocytes. The source is a boy under three years old with a congenital heart defect. The CDR3: CASSCDRQNTGELFF. The CDR3 DNA reads TGTGCCAGCAGCTGTGACAGGCAAAACACCGGGGAGCTGTTTTTT.